The 32 T cell receptor beta chains listed next were all sequenced from one sample in a study of STAT5B mutations in CD4+ large granular lymphocyte leukemia. The assay was immunoSEQ multiplex PCR, and TCRdb's table has in-frame clones only and misses some. The data show 20,000 to 25,000 clones, with about two thirds seen just once and less than 0.85% held by the top ten. The source material was CD4+ T cells from blood buffy coats. All receptors derive from a human donor in good health.

This sequence joins TRBV5-1 and TRBJ2-2; either TRBD1 or TRBD2 may supply D (7 bases each). The CDR3 has 16 residues. Trimming shortened V by 6 bases and J by 1 base, and 16 bases separated the two germline ends. The germline gives CDR1 SGHRS, CDR2 YFSETQ. CDR3 bases: TGCGCCAGCACCCGGGGGGACAGAGAGAACACCGGGGAGCTGTTTTTT. This sequence encodes CASTRGDRENTGELFF. Based on the CDR3 plus reference TRBV5-1 and TRBJ2-2, the full variable domain is KAGVTQTPRYLIKTRGQQVTLSCSPISGHRSVSWYQQTPGQGLQFLFEYFSETQRNKGNFPGRFSGRQFSNSRSEMNVSTLELGDSALYLCASTRGDRENTGELFFGEGSRLTVL.

This chain connects TRBV19 to TRBJ1-2; D remains unclear. CDR1 LNHDA and CDR2 SQIVND come from the germline V gene (reference sequence). V was trimmed by 2 bases and J by 3 bases, leaving 16 bases between them. CDR3 length equals 16 residues. This CDR3 is CASSILVGVRDYGYTF. Here the CDR3 DNA reads TGTGCCAGTAGTATACTCGTTGGGGTAAGGGACTATGGCTACACCTTC.

This rearrangement joins TRBV19 to TRBJ2-7; 8 nucleotides align to TRBD1. CDR3 length equals 15 residues. V lost 5 bases to trimming and J lost 2 bases; unmatched junction nucleotides: 8. Germline CDR1 LNHDA, CDR2 SQIVND (reference sequence). The CDR3 DNA follows: TGTGCCAGTAGTCTAGCCCCGGGACAGGCCTACGAGCAGTACTTC. Translation: CASSLAPGQAYEQYF. Full variable domain (remainder filled in from reference TRBV19 and TRBJ2-7): DGGITQSPKYLFRKEGQNVTLSCEQNLNHDAMYWYRQDPGQGLRLIYYSQIVNDFQKGDIAEGYSVSREKKESFPLTVTSAQKNPTAFYLCASSLAPGQAYEQYFGPGTRLTVT.

This clone appeared once. The V call is TRBV28, the J call TRBJ2-6, with 10 bases that match TRBD1. Trimming took 1 base from V and 3 from J; bases not matched to a gene: 6. The CDR3 is 18 residues long. Germline loops: CDR1 MDHEN, CDR2 SYDVKM. CDR3 coding DNA: TGTGCCAGCAGTTTATCCGGACAGGGGGTTCGTGGGGCCAACGTCCTGACTTTC. Its translation: CASSLSGQGVRGANVLTF.

V is TRBV7-2 and J is TRBJ2-3, with D possibly being TRBD1 (6 bases). V was shortened by 6 bases and J by 0 bases, with 7 bases between the two germline ends. Per germline, CDR1 SGHTA and CDR2 FQGNSA. The CDR3 is 13 amino acids. The CDR3 spells CASRQGSTDTQYF. Written as DNA, the CDR3 is TGTGCCAGCAGACAGGGTAGCACAGATACGCAGTATTTT.

The chain joins TRBV7-2 to TRBJ1-2; 7 bases align to TRBD1. The germline gives CDR1 SGHTA, CDR2 FQGNSA. With 1 base clipped from V and 8 bases from J, the junction kept 7 bases outside the gene matches. The CDR3 is 14 residues long. In DNA form, the CDR3 reads TGTGCCAGCAGCTTAGAGGGGGCATTGCGCGGCTACACCTTC. Translated, it gives CASSLEGALRGYTF.

J is TRBJ1-2 and V is TRBV6-1, with 8 bases identical to TRBD1. Germline V gene lookup returns CDR1 MNHNS and CDR2 SASEGT. This CDR3 is built from 14 residues. With V trimmed by 5 bases and J by 0 bases, 2 bases remained unmatched. CDR3 nucleotide sequence: TGTGCCAGCAGTATGACAGGGGCTAACTATGGCTACACCTTC. It codes for CASSMTGANYGYTF.

The chain couples TRBV14 to TRBJ1-1; D might be TRBD1 (6 bases). V lost 0 bases and J lost 7, with 15 bases in between. The CDR3 has 15 amino acids. Germline CDR1 is SGHDN and CDR2 is FVKESK. The CDR3, as DNA: TGTGCCAGCAGCCAAGATCTAGGGGGTAGGGTTGAAGCTTTCTTT. It encodes CASSQDLGGRVEAFF.

This chain uses TRBV18 with TRBJ2-2, with 7 bases matching TRBD2. Trimming took 1 base from V and 4 from J; bases not matched to a gene: 9. Germline CDR1 KGHSH, CDR2 LQKENI. The length of the CDR3 is 17 residues. In DNA form, the CDR3 reads TGTGCCAGCTCACCACGCTGGAGCGGGGATTCCACCGGGGAGCTGTTTTTT. Residues: CASSPRWSGDSTGELFF.

This clone was observed a few times. The rearrangement joins TRBV2 to TRBJ1-6; no reliable D call. CDR1 is SNHLY and CDR2 is FYNNEI in the germline V gene. The V gene lost 4 bases and the J gene lost 9 bases, with 7 bases spanning the gap. The length of the CDR3 is 12 residues. CDR3: CASSGPLSPLHF. The CDR3 region has the DNA TGTGCCAGCAGTGGGCCTCTTTCACCCCTCCACTTT.

This clone was observed a few times. The chain is built from TRBV6-1 and TRBJ1-5, with 8 positions matching TRBD1. The CDR3 length is 13 residues. The germline V gene encodes CDR1 MNHNS and CDR2 SASEGT. V shed 8 bases, J shed 8 bases, and the junction held 8 bases outside the gene matches. Here the CDR3 reads CASGGTGGEPQHF. DNA of the CDR3: TGTGCCAGCGGGGGCACAGGGGGGGAGCCCCAGCATTTT.

This sequence joins TRBV11-1 and TRBJ2-1; 11 nucleotides agree with TRBD2. The germline V gene encodes CDR1 SGHAT and CDR2 FQDESV (reference sequence). The J segment lost 7 bases and the V segment lost 7 bases, leaving 12 bases of the junction unmatched. The CDR3 loop spans 16 amino acids. CDR3 residues: CASTIYSGGEGNEQFF. CDR3 bases: TGTGCCAGCACCATATATAGCGGGGGGGAAGGAAATGAGCAGTTCTTC.

The chain links TRBV2 to TRBJ1-4, with no clear D. CDR1 and CDR2 (germline): SNHLY, FYNNEI. This CDR3 spans 13 amino acids. Trimming pared 7 bases from V and 3 bases from J, leaving 9 bases between. In nucleotides, the CDR3 is TGTGCCAGCAAGTGGCAGTCTAATGAAAAACTGTTTTTT. This codes for CASKWQSNEKLFF.

The sample holds a few counts of this clone. This rearrangement joins TRBV5-6 to TRBJ2-1, with D uncertain. CDR1 and CDR2 from the germline V gene are SGHDT and YYEEEE. The V end lost 0 bases, the J end lost 9 bases, and 16 bases lay between the germline ends. The CDR3 is made up of 15 amino acids. CDR3 sequence (DNA): TGTGCCAGCAGCTTGGTCGGTAGCCTGCCCGGTGAGCAGTTCTTC. Its translation is CASSLVGSLPGEQFF.

This clone occurred once. This chain connects TRBV7-2 to TRBJ1-5; unclear D gene. The CDR3 has 13 residues. With 4 bases removed from V and 5 bases from J, the gap between germline ends came to 9 bases. Germline assignment: CDR1 SGHTA and CDR2 FQGNSA. In nucleotides, the CDR3 is TGTGCCAGCAGCTCTTTGCCTGATCAGCCCCAGCATTTT. Translated, it gives CASSSLPDQPQHF.

The chain has TRBV7-9 and TRBJ1-5; the match to TRBD1 covers 8 bases. The V and J ends lost 5 bases and 2 bases, in that order; junction bases with no gene match: 2. In germline, CDR1 is SEHNR, CDR2 FQNEAQ (reference sequence). This CDR3 has 14 amino acids. CDR3 in DNA: TGTGCCAGCAGCCAACAGGGGGGCAATCAGCCCCAGCATTTT. It encodes CASSQQGGNQPQHF.

This clone was counted between two and nine times. The chain has TRBV19 and TRBJ1-6; no clear D gene. This CDR3 spans 15 amino acids. In germline, CDR1 is LNHDA, CDR2 SQIVND (reference sequence). V was cut by 7 bases and J by 0 bases, with 10 bases left in between. The DNA of the CDR3 is TGTGCCAGTAAGGAGGAGAGCTCCTATAATTCACCCCTCCACTTT. Protein: CASKEESSYNSPLHF.

This chain uses TRBV5-1 with TRBJ2-7, with D tentatively TRBD1 or TRBD2 (5 bases each). V lost 3 bases and J lost 4, with 20 bases in between. Germline-derived CDR1 and CDR2 are SGHRS and YFSETQ. CDR3 length equals 16 residues. In DNA, the CDR3 is TGCGCCAGCAGCTCCGGTTGGGGGATCAGTGGGTACGAGCAGTACTTC. This translates into CASSSGWGISGYEQYF.

The chain recombines TRBV2 with TRBJ1-2; D is possibly TRBD1 (6 bases). The CDR3 has 14 residues. The V end was cut by 2 bases, the J end by 3 bases, with 10 bases between. Germline V CDR1 and CDR2: SNHLY, FYNNEI. The CDR3 nucleotides read TGTGCCAGCAGTGAACGGACAGCAGACTATGGCTACACCTTC. Protein sequence: CASSERTADYGYTF. The variable domain in full, with the rest retrieved from reference TRBV2 and TRBJ1-2, is EPEVTQTPSHQVTQMGQEVILRCVPISNHLYFYWYRQILGQKVEFLVSFYNNEISEKSEIFDDQFSVERPDGSNFTLKIRSTKLEDSAMYFCASSERTADYGYTFGSGTRLTVV.

This chain joins TRBV18 and TRBJ2-1, with D perhaps matching TRBD1 (5 bases). The V end was cut by 3 bases, the J end by 0 bases, with 21 bases between. CDR3 size: 19 residues. CDR1 KGHSH and CDR2 LQKENI come from the germline V gene. CDR3: CASSPPLPRAMSSYNEQFF. For the CDR3, the DNA is TGTGCCAGCTCACCGCCCCTTCCCAGGGCGATGAGCTCCTACAATGAGCAGTTCTTC. Variable domain in full (rest from reference TRBV18 and TRBJ2-1): NAGVMQNPRHLVRRRGQEARLRCSPMKGHSHVYWYRQLPEEGLKFMVYLQKENIIDESGMPKERFSAEFPKEGPSILRIQQVVRGDSAAYFCASSPPLPRAMSSYNEQFFGPGTRLTVL.

This clone occurred a few times. The chain combines TRBV5-1 with TRBJ1-1; 10 bases map to TRBD1. From germline, CDR1 is SGHRS and CDR2 YFSETQ. Trimming took 3 bases from V and 0 from J; bases not matched to a gene: 8. The CDR3 runs to 17 residues. In DNA, the CDR3 is TGCGCCAGCAGCTCGGGACAGGGGCGGTTAGTGAACACTGAAGCTTTCTTT. Amino acids: CASSSGQGRLVNTEAFF. The whole variable domain, filled in from reference TRBV5-1 and TRBJ1-1, reads KAGVTQTPRYLIKTRGQQVTLSCSPISGHRSVSWYQQTPGQGLQFLFEYFSETQRNKGNFPGRFSGRQFSNSRSEMNVSTLELGDSALYLCASSSGQGRLVNTEAFFGQGTRLTVV.

V is TRBV6-1 and J is TRBJ2-3, with 11 bases fitting TRBD2. This CDR3 contains 16 residues. V lost 1 base to trimming and J lost 6 bases; unmatched junction nucleotides: 6. Germline V CDR1 and CDR2: MNHNS, SASEGT. The CDR3 sequence is CASSEVLAGGRDTQYF. CDR3 nucleotides: TGTGCCAGCAGTGAAGTGTTAGCGGGGGGGCGCGATACGCAGTATTTT.

The chain links TRBV2 to TRBJ2-7; D is ambiguous. The CDR3 is made up of 14 amino acids. From germline, CDR1 is SNHLY and CDR2 FYNNEI. V was shortened by 3 bases and J by 6 bases, with 15 bases between the two germline ends. CDR3 amino acids: CASSDWVRGSEQYF. Here the CDR3 DNA reads TGTGCCAGCAGTGATTGGGTGCGTGGTAGCGAGCAGTACTTC.

This chain uses TRBV4-3 with TRBJ1-2; D perhaps matches TRBD1 (5 bases). The V end was cut by 1 base, the J end by 2 bases, with 17 bases between. CDR1 is LGHNA and CDR2 is YSLEER in the germline V gene. The length of the CDR3 is 17 residues. CDR3 residues: CASSQVGGHGTNYGYTF. CDR3 nucleotide sequence: TGCGCCAGCAGCCAAGTAGGAGGTCACGGGACGAACTATGGCTACACCTTC.

A note on this clone: One end of the junction fails to match germline, which may point to a read error. The rearrangement uses TRBV7-7 and TRBJ2-1, with 11 bases fitting TRBD2. The CDR3 runs to 15 residues. Germline V gives CDR1 SSHAT, CDR2 FNYEAQ (reference sequence). CDR3 coding DNA: TGTGCTAGCAGCAAAATAGCGGGGGGGCGCGGTGAGCAGTTCTTC. It encodes CASSKIAGGRGEQFF.

This clone was observed once. The gene calls are TRBV6-6 and TRBJ1-2, with a possible D match to TRBD1 (6 bases). Between the trimmed V and J ends, which lost 5 bases and 7 bases, there was a span of 8 bases. CDR1 and CDR2 from the germline V gene are MNHNY and SVGAGI (reference sequence). CDR3 size: 11 residues. The CDR3 DNA follows: TGTGCCAGCAGTACAGGGATTGGCTACACCTTC. This translates into CASSTGIGYTF.

The chain uses TRBV11-1 and TRBJ1-1; 7 nucleotides agree with TRBD1. The CDR3 runs to 13 residues. Per the germline V gene, CDR1 is SGHAT and CDR2 is FQDESV (reference sequence). V shed 7 bases and J 0 bases; nucleotides not matched to a gene: 2. CDR3 DNA sequence: TGTGCCAGCAAGGGGGCAGTGAACACTGAAGCTTTCTTT. It encodes CASKGAVNTEAFF.

V usage is TRBV28 and J usage is TRBJ2-2; 10 nucleotides agree with TRBD2. The CDR3 runs 15 residues. Germline CDR1 MDHEN, CDR2 SYDVKM. After removal of 3 bases from V and 6 bases from J, the junction contained 4 bases not matched to a gene. The CDR3 loop is CASSLSGGASGELFF. CDR3 nucleotide sequence: TGTGCCAGCAGTTTGAGCGGGGGGGCATCCGGGGAGCTGTTTTTT.

This CDR3 is CASTQYAGSYNEQFF. CDR3 nucleotides: TGTGCCAGCACCCAGTATGCCGGCTCCTACAATGAGCAGTTCTTC. The rearrangement joins TRBV27 to TRBJ2-1; D is ambiguous. The CDR3 is 15 amino acids. CDR1 and CDR2 (germline): MNHEY, SMNVEV (reference sequence). V lost 7 bases and J lost 0, with 13 bases in between.

CDR3 nucleotides: TGTGCCAGTACCTCCCCCCAAGGTTACAATGAGCAGTTCTTC. The encoded protein is CASTSPQGYNEQFF. V is TRBV19 and J is TRBJ2-1; D ambiguous. Germline assignment: CDR1 LNHDA and CDR2 SQIVND (reference sequence). This CDR3 region has 14 residues. Trimming pared 7 bases from V and 4 bases from J, leaving 14 bases between.

This clone was observed a handful of times. This CDR3 is CASTLTGGSDSPLHF. The CDR3 region has the DNA TGTGCCAGCACCCTAACAGGGGGTTCGGATTCACCCCTCCACTTT. The V call is TRBV7-9, the J call TRBJ1-6; 8 nucleotides match TRBD1. CDR3 length: 15 amino acids. J was trimmed by 8 bases and V by 7 bases; bases with no gene match: 10. CDR1 is SEHNR and CDR2 is FQNEAQ in the germline V gene (reference sequence).

This clone was recorded once. The chain joins TRBV18 to TRBJ2-1, with 10 bases lining up with TRBD2. V was pared by 3 bases and J by 0 bases, with 8 bases of the junction left unmatched. Germline V gene lookup returns CDR1 KGHSH and CDR2 LQKENI. This CDR3 spans 18 amino acids. Here the CDR3 reads CASSPKLAGPNSYNEQFF. The CDR3 DNA sequence: TGTGCCAGCTCACCGAAACTAGCGGGGCCCAACTCCTACAATGAGCAGTTCTTC.